This TCR beta chain appears in the sequencing data of a study of cytomegalovirus exposure and HLA in healthy donors. The method was immunoSEQ multiplex PCR; TCRdb's version includes in-frame clones alone and lacks a portion of them. The table records 100,000 to 150,000 clones, just under 95% of them present only once. With V trimmed by 4 bases and J by 4 bases, 9 bases remained unmatched. The CDR3 has 15 amino acids. Germline lookup yields CDR1 SGHRS and CDR2 YFSETQ. V usage is TRBV5-1 and J usage is TRBJ2-5; 8 positions match TRBD1. The source is a young woman in good health and CMV-seronegative. The specimen was PBMCs. CDR3 protein: CASSTNGQGGETQYF. As DNA, the CDR3 is TGCGCCAGCAGCACAAACGGACAGGGTGGAGAGACCCAGTACTTC.